Shown below are 26 T cell receptor beta chains from a single sample sequenced in a study of radiotherapy plus CTLA-4 blockade in lung cancer. TCRdb keeps only in-frame clones here, not all; method: immunoSEQ multiplex PCR. Altogether under 110,000 clones are present, roughly 84% being singletons, with the ten largest covering roughly 2.5%. The sequenced sample was peripheral blood, obtained from a patient treated with radiotherapy plus ipilimumab. The receptors stem from a human donor with non-small cell lung cancer that progressed on radiotherapy plus ipilimumab. Some clones in this sample may be carry-over from other donors' samples.

The chain carries TRBV19 and TRBJ2-5; 7 nucleotides align to TRBD1. CDR1 and CDR2 (germline): LNHDA, SQIVND (reference sequence). With 6 bases clipped from V and 3 bases from J, the junction kept 7 bases outside the gene matches. The CDR3 spans 14 residues. The CDR3 DNA reads TGTGCCAGTAGGGTAGCCGGGACAGAAGAGACCCAGTACTTC. Amino acids: CASRVAGTEETQYF.

The V and J genes are TRBV20-1 and TRBJ1-2; unclear D gene. Germline CDR1 is DFQATT and CDR2 is SNEGSKA (reference sequence). V gave up 4 bases and J gave up 4 bases, with 7 bases separating them. CDR3 size: 11 residues. CDR3 protein: CSAIRSYGYTF. DNA of the CDR3: TGCAGTGCTATCCGCAGCTATGGCTACACCTTC.

This rearrangement joins TRBV5-1 to TRBJ1-1, with D maybe TRBD1 (6 bases). This CDR3 is 14 amino acids long. V was clipped by 5 bases and J by 1 base, with 12 bases between them. Germline CDR1 reads SGHRS; CDR2 reads YFSETQ. The CDR3 reads CASRLTGTNTEAFF. CDR3 nucleotide sequence: TGCGCCAGCAGACTAACAGGGACGAACACTGAAGCTTTCTTT.

The gene calls are TRBV6-5 and TRBJ2-5; 8 bases agree with TRBD1. Looked up from germline, CDR1 is MNHEY and CDR2 is SVGAGI. With 0 bases clipped from V and 3 bases from J, the junction kept 6 bases outside the gene matches. The CDR3 runs to 16 residues. CDR3 DNA: TGTGCCAGCAGTTACTCCGGGACAGGAATAAAAGAGACCCAGTACTTC. Translation: CASSYSGTGIKETQYF.

V and J are TRBV9 and TRBJ2-7; possibly TRBD2 for D (5 bases). The V and J ends lost 0 bases and 4 bases respectively, with 11 bases between them. The CDR3 consists of 14 residues. The germline V gene has CDR1 SGDLS and CDR2 YYNGEE. CDR3 loop: CASSVGGSAYEQYF. The DNA for the CDR3 is TGTGCCAGCAGCGTAGGTGGTAGCGCATACGAGCAGTACTTC. The full variable domain, with the rest looked up from reference TRBV9 and TRBJ2-7, is DSGVTQTPKHLITATGQRVTLRCSPRSGDLSVYWYQQSLDQGLQFLIQYYNGEERAKGNILERFSAQQFPDLHSELNLSSLELGDSALYFCASSVGGSAYEQYFGPGTRLTVT.

This sequence joins TRBV11-2 and TRBJ1-4; no clear D gene. The CDR3 spans 14 residues. V was clipped by 3 bases and J by 5 bases, with 10 bases between them. Germline values: CDR1 SGHAT, CDR2 FQNNGV. As DNA, the CDR3 is TGTGCCAGCAGCTTGGTACTCACGAATGAAAAACTGTTTTTT. Its translation: CASSLVLTNEKLFF. Complete variable domain (other parts from reference TRBV11-2 and TRBJ1-4): EAGVAQSPRYKIIEKRQSVAFWCNPISGHATLYWYQQILGQGPKLLIQFQNNGVVDDSQLPKDRFSAERLKGVDSTLKIQPAKLEDSAVYLCASSLVLTNEKLFFGSGTQLSVL.

CDR3 in amino acids: CASSQDRQGGYGYTF. The DNA of the CDR3 is TGCGCCAGCAGCCAAGATCGGCAGGGGGGCTATGGCTACACCTTC. The genes are TRBV4-1 and TRBJ1-2; 7 positions agree with TRBD1. Germline trimming cut 0 bases from V and 4 bases from J; bases unmatched to any gene: 5. Germline assignment: CDR1 MGHRA and CDR2 YSYEKL. The CDR3 has 15 amino acids.

Turning to this clone: In the same sample, other DNA sequences code for this CDR3. The chain links TRBV11-2 to TRBJ2-3; unclear D gene. This CDR3 has 12 amino acids. Germline V gene data show CDR1 as SGHAT and CDR2 as FQNNGV. V lost 1 base, J lost 5 bases, and 4 bases lay in between. CDR3 protein: CASSLGRDTQYF. Written as DNA, the CDR3 is TGTGCCAGCAGCTTAGGTCGAGATACGCAGTATTTT.

The rearrangement links TRBV25-1 to TRBJ2-7; D may match TRBD1 or TRBD2 (5 bases each). Trimming stripped 4 bases from V and 3 bases from J, with 16 bases between. This CDR3 is 15 amino acids long. The V gene's germline CDR1 is MGHDK and CDR2 SYGVNS. CDR3 DNA sequence: TGTGCCAGCAGTGGCAGCCGGGACGGTCACTACGAGCAGTACTTC. This gives the protein CASSGSRDGHYEQYF.

The CDR3 sequence: CAWNPAMNTEAFF. The CDR3 bases are TGTGCCTGGAATCCAGCTATGAACACTGAAGCTTTCTTT. The chain couples TRBV30 to TRBJ1-1; no definite D call. Germline lookup yields CDR1 GTSNPN and CDR2 SVGIG (reference sequence). The V and J ends lost 4 bases and 0 bases respectively, with 9 bases between them. The CDR3 consists of 13 residues. Full variable domain (missing parts from reference TRBV30 and TRBJ1-1): SQTIHQWPATLVQPVGSPLSLECTVEGTSNPNLYWYRQAAGRGLQLLFYSVGIGQISSEVPQNLSASRPQDRQFILSSKKLLLSDSGFYLCAWNPAMNTEAFFGQGTRLTVV.

The rearrangement links TRBV7-6 to TRBJ1-1; 9 bases are shared with TRBD1. The CDR3 has 14 amino acids. The V segment lost 2 bases and the J segment 5 bases; nucleotides outside the gene matches: 3. Germline values: CDR1 SGHVS, CDR2 FNYEAQ. The CDR3 here is CASSLSGQGTEAFF. Written as DNA, the CDR3 is TGTGCCAGCAGCTTATCCGGACAGGGGACTGAAGCTTTCTTT.

The chain joins TRBV4-1 to TRBJ2-5; D possibly corresponds to TRBD2 (5 bases). Per germline, CDR1 MGHRA and CDR2 YSYEKL. Trimming shortened V by 5 bases and J by 3 bases, and 13 bases separated the two germline ends. This CDR3 is built from 14 residues. This CDR3 reads CASSIDGIKETQYF. The CDR3 nucleotides are TGCGCCAGCAGCATAGACGGGATTAAAGAGACCCAGTACTTC.

The chain combines TRBV6-5 with TRBJ2-3; TRBD2 matches 8 bases. The germline V gene encodes CDR1 MNHEY and CDR2 SVGAGI. There are 15 residues in the CDR3. Trimming removed 1 base from V and 5 bases from J; junction bases left unmatched: 5. The DNA for the CDR3 is TGTGCCAGCAGTTACTTCAGCGGGGGACTAGATACGCAGTATTTT. Its protein product is CASSYFSGGLDTQYF.

This clone was detected only a few times. The rearrangement joins TRBV7-9 to TRBJ2-7, with unresolved D. This CDR3 comprises 13 residues. Trimming pared 1 base from V and 5 bases from J, leaving 9 bases between. Per the germline V gene, CDR1 is SEHNR and CDR2 is FQNEAQ (reference sequence). DNA of the CDR3: TGTGCCAGCAGCTTAGGAGTCGGTAACGAGCAGTACTTC. Its protein product is CASSLGVGNEQYF.

The sample holds a few counts of this clone. The J gene is TRBJ1-4, the V gene TRBV21-1; no check of the table's D call, TRBD1, against the DNA was made. TRBV21-1 is tagged as a pseudogene. The CDR3 sequence is 16 residues long. The CDR3 reads CASSFGQGCTNEKLFF. In DNA, the CDR3 is TGTGCCAGCAGCTTTGGACAGGGTTGCACTAATGAAAAACTGTTTTTT.

The sample holds one count of this clone. The chain joins TRBV4-3 to TRBJ1-2; D is perhaps TRBD1 (5 bases). Per the germline V gene, CDR1 is LGHNA and CDR2 is YSLEER. The length of the CDR3 is 17 residues. Trimming shortened V by 0 bases and J by 6 bases, and 20 bases separated the two germline ends. The CDR3 loop is CASSQETGPFGYHGYTF. The DNA of the CDR3 is TGCGCCAGCAGCCAAGAGACGGGACCCTTTGGATACCATGGCTACACCTTC.

The chain links TRBV7-2 to TRBJ2-2; possible D gene TRBD2, 6 bases. Deletions cut 2 bases from V and 2 bases from J, with 15 bases between. This CDR3 comprises 17 residues. CDR1 is SGHTA, CDR2 FQGNSA, per germline. CDR3 sequence (DNA): TGTGCCAGCAGCTTACTCGGCGGGGCGGGAAACACCGGGGAGCTGTTTTTT. This translates into CASSLLGGAGNTGELFF.

CDR3 sequence: CASSQWDVGGRGNIQYF. CDR3 sequence (DNA): TGCGCCAGCAGCCAATGGGATGTGGGGGGTCGGGGAAACATTCAGTACTTC. The chain couples TRBV4-3 to TRBJ2-4; a weak D match, TRBD2 (6 bases). V gave up 2 bases and J gave up 6 bases, with 20 bases separating them. The CDR3 runs 17 residues. From germline, CDR1 is LGHNA and CDR2 YSLEER.

The gene calls are TRBV7-3 and TRBJ1-2; D is possibly TRBD1 (5 bases). V lost 0 bases and J lost 3, with 11 bases in between. This CDR3 is built from 15 residues. Germline V lookup: CDR1 SGHTA, CDR2 FQGTGA. CDR3 sequence: CASSLTGREDYGYTF. The DNA for the CDR3 is TGTGCCAGCAGCTTAACGGGCAGGGAGGACTATGGCTACACCTTC.

The chain is built from TRBV20-1 and TRBJ2-1, with TRBD2 as a possible D gene (6 bases). V lost 5 bases, J lost 7 bases, and 9 bases lay in between. This CDR3 is built from 11 residues. The germline V gene encodes CDR1 DFQATT and CDR2 SNEGSKA (reference sequence). CDR3 bases: TGCAGTGCTGAGGGGAGGAATGAGCAGTTCTTC. It yields the protein CSAEGRNEQFF.

The chain carries TRBV6-5 and TRBJ1-2; TRBD1 agrees at 9 bases. This CDR3 comprises 14 residues. The V segment lost 6 bases and the J segment 3 bases; nucleotides outside the gene matches: 5. Germline V gene data show CDR1 as MNHEY and CDR2 as SVGAGI. The CDR3 coding sequence is TGTGCCAGCAGCCAAACAGGGGGCGACTATGGCTACACCTTC. Protein product: CASSQTGGDYGYTF.

The chain links TRBV4-3 to TRBJ2-3, with a possible D match to TRBD2 (6 bases). The CDR3 spans 15 residues. Germline lookup yields CDR1 LGHNA and CDR2 YSLEER. Trimming removed 0 bases at V and 5 bases at J, with 12 bases between. The CDR3 loop is CASSQERGVGDTQYF. CDR3 coding DNA: TGCGCCAGCAGCCAAGAGCGGGGAGTGGGAGATACGCAGTATTTT.

This clone has just a few counts. This chain joins TRBV19 and TRBJ1-6; 8 bases are shared with TRBD1. The CDR3 consists of 17 residues. Germline assignment: CDR1 LNHDA and CDR2 SQIVND (reference sequence). With V trimmed by 3 bases and J by 3 bases, 7 bases remained unmatched. CDR3 region: CASSILTGENYNSPLHF. In nucleotides, the CDR3 is TGTGCCAGTAGTATTTTGACAGGGGAAAACTATAATTCACCCCTCCACTTT.

Worth noting for this clone: At one end the junction does not follow the germline gene, possibly because of a read error. V and J are TRBV7-2 and TRBJ1-2; 7 nucleotides match TRBD1. The CDR3 totals 15 residues. Germline V lookup: CDR1 SGHTA, CDR2 FQGNSA. CDR3 protein: CASSLKTGSHYSYTF. CDR3 DNA sequence: TGTGCCAGCAGCTTAAAGACAGGGTCCCACTATAGCTACACCTTC. Using reference TRBV7-2 and TRBJ1-2 for the parts outside the CDR3, the full variable domain is GAGVSQSPSNKVTEKGKDVELRCDPISGHTALYWYRQSLGQGLEFLIYFQGNSAPDKSGLPSDRFSAERTGGSVSTLTIQRTQQEDSAVYLCASSLKTGSHYSYTFGSGTRLTVV.

The chain has TRBV29-1 and TRBJ2-1; 12 nucleotides line up with TRBD2. V was clipped by 5 bases and J by 4 bases; unmatched bases: 6. From germline, CDR1 is SQVTM and CDR2 ANQGSEA. This CDR3 has 15 amino acids. CDR3 protein: CSVRRLAGDYNEQFF. The CDR3 DNA reads as TGCAGCGTTCGACGACTAGCGGGGGATTACAATGAGCAGTTCTTC.

This clone was observed once. This CDR3 reads CASSLGTSTYNEQFF. The CDR3 nucleotides read TGCGCCAGCAGCTTGGGTACCTCCACCTACAATGAGCAGTTCTTC. The chain combines TRBV5-1 with TRBJ2-1; no definite D call. Trimming shortened V by 0 bases and J by 2 bases, and 9 bases separated the two germline ends. The germline V gene has CDR1 SGHRS and CDR2 YFSETQ. The CDR3 spans 15 residues.